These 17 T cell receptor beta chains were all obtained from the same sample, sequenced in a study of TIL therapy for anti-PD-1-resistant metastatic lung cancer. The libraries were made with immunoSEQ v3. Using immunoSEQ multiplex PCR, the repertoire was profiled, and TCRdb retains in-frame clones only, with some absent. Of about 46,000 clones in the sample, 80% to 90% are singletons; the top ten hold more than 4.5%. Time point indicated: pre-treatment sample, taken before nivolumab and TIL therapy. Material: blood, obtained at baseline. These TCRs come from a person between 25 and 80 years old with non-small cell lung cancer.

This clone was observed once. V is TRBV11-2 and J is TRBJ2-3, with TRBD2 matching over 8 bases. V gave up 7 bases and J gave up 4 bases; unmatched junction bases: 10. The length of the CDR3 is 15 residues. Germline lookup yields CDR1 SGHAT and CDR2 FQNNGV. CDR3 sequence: CASNQRGPAPDTQYF. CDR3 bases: TGTGCCAGCAACCAGCGGGGGCCCGCGCCAGATACGCAGTATTTT.

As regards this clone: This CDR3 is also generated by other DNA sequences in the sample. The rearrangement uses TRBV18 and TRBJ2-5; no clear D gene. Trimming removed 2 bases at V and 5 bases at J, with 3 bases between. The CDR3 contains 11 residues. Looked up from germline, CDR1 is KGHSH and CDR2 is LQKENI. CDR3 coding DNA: TGTGCCAGCTCACCAGGGGAGACCCAGTACTTC. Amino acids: CASSPGETQYF.

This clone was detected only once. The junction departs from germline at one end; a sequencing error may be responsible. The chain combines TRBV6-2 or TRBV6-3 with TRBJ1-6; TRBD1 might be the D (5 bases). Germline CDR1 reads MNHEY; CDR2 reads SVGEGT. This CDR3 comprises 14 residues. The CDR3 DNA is TGTGCCAGCAGTTACGACAGATGGCGTTCACCCATCCACTTT. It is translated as CASSYDRWRSPIHF.

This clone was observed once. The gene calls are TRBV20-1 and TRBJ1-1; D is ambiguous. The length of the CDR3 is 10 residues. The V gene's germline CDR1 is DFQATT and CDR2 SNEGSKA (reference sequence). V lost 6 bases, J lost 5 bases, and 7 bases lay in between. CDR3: CSATRTEAFF. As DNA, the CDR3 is TGCAGTGCCACGAGAACTGAAGCTTTCTTT.

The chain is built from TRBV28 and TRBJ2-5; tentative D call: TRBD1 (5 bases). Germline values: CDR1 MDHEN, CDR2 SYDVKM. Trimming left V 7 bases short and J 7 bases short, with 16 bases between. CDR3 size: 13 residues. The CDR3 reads CASTSQPDRTQYF. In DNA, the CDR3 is TGTGCCAGCACCTCACAGCCCGACAGGACCCAGTACTTC.

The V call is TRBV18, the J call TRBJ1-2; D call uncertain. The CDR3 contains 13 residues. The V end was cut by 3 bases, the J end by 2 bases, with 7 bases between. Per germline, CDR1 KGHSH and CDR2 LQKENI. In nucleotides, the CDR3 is TGTGCCAGCTCACCGGCCGGGAACTATGGCTACACCTTC. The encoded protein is CASSPAGNYGYTF. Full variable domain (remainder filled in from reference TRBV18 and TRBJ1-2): NAGVMQNPRHLVRRRGQEARLRCSPMKGHSHVYWYRQLPEEGLKFMVYLQKENIIDESGMPKERFSAEFPKEGPSILRIQQVVRGDSAAYFCASSPAGNYGYTFGSGTRLTVV.

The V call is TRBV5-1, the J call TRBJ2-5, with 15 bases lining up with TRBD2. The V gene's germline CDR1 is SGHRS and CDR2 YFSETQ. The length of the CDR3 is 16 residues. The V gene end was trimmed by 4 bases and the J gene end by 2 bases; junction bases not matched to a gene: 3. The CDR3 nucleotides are TGCGCCAGCAGCCCAGGACTAGCGGGAGGGCAAGAGACCCAGTACTTC. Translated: CASSPGLAGGQETQYF.

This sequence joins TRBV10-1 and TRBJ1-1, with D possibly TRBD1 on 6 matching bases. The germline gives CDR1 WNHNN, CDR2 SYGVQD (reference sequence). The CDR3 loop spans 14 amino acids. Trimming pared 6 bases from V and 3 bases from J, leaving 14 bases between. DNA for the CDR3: TGCGCCAGCAGCCAGGGGCCCGAACACACTGAAGCTTTCTTT. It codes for CASSQGPEHTEAFF.

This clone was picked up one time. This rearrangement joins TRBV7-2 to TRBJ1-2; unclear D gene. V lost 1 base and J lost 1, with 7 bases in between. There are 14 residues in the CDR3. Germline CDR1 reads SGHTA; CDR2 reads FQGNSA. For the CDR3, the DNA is TGTGCCAGCAGCTTAGACTACAATAACTATGGCTACACCTTC. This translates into CASSLDYNNYGYTF.

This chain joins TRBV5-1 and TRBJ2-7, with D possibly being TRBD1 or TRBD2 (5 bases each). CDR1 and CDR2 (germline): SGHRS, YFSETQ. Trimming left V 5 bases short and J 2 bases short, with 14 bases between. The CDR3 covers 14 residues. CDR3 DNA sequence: TGCGCCAGCAGAGATTCCGGGGCAACCTACGAGCAGTACTTC. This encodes CASRDSGATYEQYF.

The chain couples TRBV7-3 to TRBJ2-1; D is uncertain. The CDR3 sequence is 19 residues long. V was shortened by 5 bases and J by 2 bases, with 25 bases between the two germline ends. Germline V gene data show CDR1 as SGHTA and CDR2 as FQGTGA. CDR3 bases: TGTGCCAGCAGCCCCCAAATAGATGCCACTCCGCGCCCCTACAATGAGCAGTTCTTC. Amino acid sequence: CASSPQIDATPRPYNEQFF. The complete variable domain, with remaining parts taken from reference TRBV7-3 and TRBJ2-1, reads GAGVSQTPSNKVTEKGKYVELRCDPISGHTALYWYRQSLGQGPEFLIYFQGTGAADDSGLPNDRFFAVRPEGSVSTLKIQRTERGDSAVYLCASSPQIDATPRPYNEQFFGPGTRLTVL.

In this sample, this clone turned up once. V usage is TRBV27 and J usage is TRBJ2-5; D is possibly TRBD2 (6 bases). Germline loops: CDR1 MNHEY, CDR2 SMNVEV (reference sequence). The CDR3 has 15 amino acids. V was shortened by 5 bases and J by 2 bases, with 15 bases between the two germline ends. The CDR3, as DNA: TGTGCCAGCAGTCGGCTAGCGTTGGCTCAAGAGACCCAGTACTTC. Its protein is CASSRLALAQETQYF.

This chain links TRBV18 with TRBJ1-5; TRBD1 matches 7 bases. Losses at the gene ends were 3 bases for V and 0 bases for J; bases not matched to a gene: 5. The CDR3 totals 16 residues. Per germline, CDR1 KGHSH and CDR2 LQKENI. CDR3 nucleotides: TGTGCCAGCTCACCCTCGACAGGGTCTAGCAATCAGCCCCAGCATTTT. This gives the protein CASSPSTGSSNQPQHF.

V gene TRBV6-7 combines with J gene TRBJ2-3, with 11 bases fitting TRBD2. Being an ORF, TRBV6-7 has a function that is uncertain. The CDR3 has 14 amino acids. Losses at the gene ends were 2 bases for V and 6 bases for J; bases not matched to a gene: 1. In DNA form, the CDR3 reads TGTGCCAGCAGTTACGCTAGCGGGGGGGATACGCAGTATTTT. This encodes CASSYASGGDTQYF.

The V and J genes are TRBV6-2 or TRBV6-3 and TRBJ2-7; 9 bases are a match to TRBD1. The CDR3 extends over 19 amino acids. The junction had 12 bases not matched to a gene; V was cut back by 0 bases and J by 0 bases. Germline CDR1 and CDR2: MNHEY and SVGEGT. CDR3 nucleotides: TGTGCCAGCAGTTACTCCGGGACAGGGAGGTCAGGGAGCTCCTACGAGCAGTACTTC. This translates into CASSYSGTGRSGSSYEQYF.

The CDR3 loop is CASSSRLAEHYEQYF. In DNA form, the CDR3 reads TGTGCCAGCAGCTCCAGACTAGCGGAACACTACGAGCAGTACTTC. This chain connects TRBV7-9 to TRBJ2-7, with TRBD2 matching 9 bases. Germline-derived CDR1 and CDR2 are SEHNR and FQNEAQ (reference sequence). The CDR3 totals 15 residues. V was pared by 4 bases and J by 3 bases, with 7 bases of the junction left unmatched.

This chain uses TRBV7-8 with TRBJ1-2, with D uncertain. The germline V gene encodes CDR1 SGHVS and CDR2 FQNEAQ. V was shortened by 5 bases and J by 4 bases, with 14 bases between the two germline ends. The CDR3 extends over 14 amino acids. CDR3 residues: CASSPVGESYGYTF. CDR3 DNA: TGTGCCAGCAGCCCCGTGGGAGAAAGCTATGGCTACACCTTC.